Listed here are 22 T cell receptor beta chains from one sample, sequenced in a study of cytomegalovirus exposure and HLA in healthy donors. Amplification used 60 Vbeta primers and 13 Jbeta primers. Libraries were prepared by immunoSEQ multiplex PCR; TCRdb keeps only in-frame clonotypes and omits some of them. Of about 120,000 clones in the sample, about 80% were seen once. The sample was PBMCs. The receptors were gathered from a woman aged 45 to 65 in good health and CMV-seronegative.

This clone was counted once. The chain recombines TRBV29-1 with TRBJ2-5; D call uncertain. Germline V lookup: CDR1 SQVTM, CDR2 ANQGSEA. V was trimmed by 4 bases and J by 2 bases, leaving 8 bases between them. This CDR3 region has 12 residues. CDR3 coding DNA: TGCAGCGTTGTGGGCAGACAAGAGACCCAGTACTTC. Its protein product is CSVVGRQETQYF.

V is TRBV19 and J is TRBJ1-1, with D possibly TRBD1 on 5 matching bases. The CDR3 runs to 15 residues. Germline CDR1 and CDR2: LNHDA and SQIVND (reference sequence). V gave up 8 bases and J gave up 1 base, with 17 bases separating them. CDR3 region: CASDPSGLRNTEAFF. CDR3 nucleotides: TGTGCCAGTGACCCTTCGGGACTTCGGAACACTGAAGCTTTCTTT. The full variable domain, with the rest looked up from reference TRBV19 and TRBJ1-1, is DGGITQSPKYLFRKEGQNVTLSCEQNLNHDAMYWYRQDPGQGLRLIYYSQIVNDFQKGDIAEGYSVSREKKESFPLTVTSAQKNPTAFYLCASDPSGLRNTEAFFGQGTRLTVV.

The chain employs TRBV6-5 and TRBJ1-5, with TRBD1 identical over 11 bases. Germline CDR1 and CDR2: MNHEY and SVGAGI. The CDR3 is made up of 14 amino acids. V shed 5 bases, J shed 5 bases, and the junction held 2 bases outside the gene matches. The CDR3 here is CASSRDRGDQPQHF. DNA for the CDR3: TGTGCCAGCAGTCGGGACAGGGGGGATCAGCCCCAGCATTTT.

The CDR3 DNA sequence: TGTGCCAGCAGCCATTTAGCGGGACTATACACCGGGGAGCTGTTTTTT. Amino acid sequence: CASSHLAGLYTGELFF. This chain uses TRBV7-3 with TRBJ2-2, with 8 bases matching TRBD2. The CDR3 covers 16 residues. Per the germline V gene, CDR1 is SGHTA and CDR2 is FQGTGA. The V segment lost 5 bases and the J segment 3 bases; nucleotides outside the gene matches: 8.

To note about this clone: The junction differs from germline at one of its ends, possibly a read error. J is TRBJ2-7 and V is TRBV29-1; 7 bases map to TRBD1. The CDR3 extends over 15 amino acids. Germline V lookup: CDR1 SQVTM, CDR2 ANQGSEA. The CDR3 loop reads CSVSKGQLLSDEQYF. In nucleotides, the CDR3 is TGCAGCGTCTCAAAGGGACAGTTACTCTCCGACGAGCAGTACTTC.

The chain has TRBV7-8 and TRBJ1-5; 7 bases agree with TRBD1. J lost 7 bases, V lost 3 bases, and 6 bases had no gene match. The CDR3 sequence is 14 residues long. From germline, CDR1 is SGHVS and CDR2 FQNEAQ. The CDR3 DNA reads as TGTGCCAGCAGCTTCGACAGGGCAGGGCAGCCCCAGCATTTT. Translation: CASSFDRAGQPQHF.

This chain links TRBV5-1 with TRBJ2-2; D remains ambiguous. Germline V gene data show CDR1 as SGHRS and CDR2 as YFSETQ. The CDR3 covers 13 residues. The V end lost 4 bases, the J end lost 6 bases, and 10 bases lay between the germline ends. The CDR3 protein is CASSPVVPGELFF. The CDR3 nucleotides read TGCGCCAGCAGCCCGGTTGTACCCGGGGAGCTGTTTTTT.

The genes are TRBV21-1 and TRBJ2-1; TRBD2 reflects the table's D call only, with no check against the DNA. TRBV21-1 is given as a pseudogene. CDR3 length: 17 residues. CDR3 amino acids: CASSKVYLAGEYNEQFF. Here the CDR3 DNA reads TGTGCCAGCAGCAAAGTTTATCTAGCGGGAGAGTACAATGAGCAGTTCTTC.

This clone showed up just a few times. This chain links TRBV6-6 with TRBJ1-6; D not resolved. CDR3 size: 16 residues. Germline loops: CDR1 MNHNY, CDR2 SVGAGI (reference sequence). With 7 bases removed from V and 10 bases from J, the gap between germline ends came to 23 bases. The CDR3 DNA reads TGTGCCAGCAATTCGGTGGGAATTCGTAGCGGATCACCCCTCCACTTT. Residues: CASNSVGIRSGSPLHF.

The rearrangement uses TRBV27 and TRBJ2-1, with D possibly TRBD1 on 5 matching bases. V was shortened by 1 base and J by 3 bases, with 10 bases between the two germline ends. The CDR3 covers 15 residues. CDR1 MNHEY and CDR2 SMNVEV come from the germline V gene (reference sequence). This CDR3 reads CASSLYQGHYNEQFF. In DNA, the CDR3 is TGTGCCAGCAGTTTATATCAGGGTCACTACAATGAGCAGTTCTTC.

This chain joins TRBV10-3 and TRBJ1-5, with 7 positions matching TRBD1. This CDR3 is built from 12 residues. Germline V lookup: CDR1 ENHRY, CDR2 SYGVKD. V lost 8 bases and J lost 5; bases outside the gene matches: 3. CDR3 loop: CAIGTADQPQHF. The CDR3 DNA reads as TGTGCCATCGGGACAGCCGATCAGCCCCAGCATTTT.

This rearrangement joins TRBV11-1 to TRBJ2-7; 7 bases fit TRBD1. The germline gives CDR1 SGHAT, CDR2 FQDESV (reference sequence). Trimming at V came to 2 bases and at J to 5 bases, leaving 6 bases not matched to a gene. This CDR3 has 14 amino acids. The CDR3 DNA reads as TGTGCCAGCAGCTTATCTTCAGGGGGAAACGAGCAGTACTTC. Its protein product is CASSLSSGGNEQYF.

The V call is TRBV5-1, the J call TRBJ2-7; TRBD1 agrees at 7 bases. The CDR3 runs to 14 residues. Germline lookup yields CDR1 SGHRS and CDR2 YFSETQ. The V segment lost 4 bases and the J segment 1 base; nucleotides outside the gene matches: 5. The CDR3 DNA follows: TGCGCCAGCAGCACGGGACAGTTTTCCTACGAGCAGTACTTC. The encoded protein is CASSTGQFSYEQYF.

This clone occurred once. The V call is TRBV5-4, the J call TRBJ2-1, with 9 bases aligning to TRBD2. V was clipped by 7 bases and J by 7 bases; unmatched bases: 15. CDR3 length: 16 amino acids. Germline V gene lookup returns CDR1 SGHNT and CDR2 YYREEE (reference sequence). The CDR3 loop is CASSVGGASGKNEQFF. The CDR3 nucleotides are TGTGCCAGCTCTGTGGGGGGGGCTAGCGGGAAGAATGAGCAGTTCTTC.

Regarding this clone: Other DNA sequences in the same sample also yield this CDR3. The chain combines TRBV12-5 with TRBJ2-3, with a weak D call TRBD1 (6 bases). CDR1 is LGHNT and CDR2 is FRNRAP in the germline V gene. The CDR3 extends over 14 amino acids. Trimming shortened V by 1 base and J by 1 base, and 6 bases separated the two germline ends. The CDR3 spells CASGLGTGTDTQYF. CDR3 in DNA: TGTGCTAGTGGTTTGGGGACAGGCACAGATACGCAGTATTTT.

This clone was seen just once. The V and J genes are TRBV5-5 and TRBJ2-7; D might be TRBD2 (6 bases). V was clipped by 3 bases and J by 2 bases, with 15 bases between them. CDR3 length: 15 residues. The V gene's germline CDR1 is SGHKS and CDR2 YYEKEE (reference sequence). In DNA, the CDR3 is TGTGCCAGCAGCTATGGTGTTGGACTAACCTACGAGCAGTACTTC. It translates to CASSYGVGLTYEQYF. The full variable domain, in which reference TRBV5-5 and TRBJ2-7 provide the parts outside the CDR3, is DAGVTQSPTHLIKTRGQQVTLRCSPISGHKSVSWYQQVLGQGPQFIFQYYEKEERGRGNFPDRFSARQFPNYSSELNVNALLLGDSALYLCASSYGVGLTYEQYFGPGTRLTVT.

The chain employs TRBV10-1 and TRBJ1-2; 7 positions match TRBD1. This CDR3 has 15 amino acids. Germline CDR1 and CDR2: WNHNN and SYGVQD (reference sequence). With V trimmed by 2 bases and J by 3 bases, 6 bases remained unmatched. The DNA for the CDR3 is TGCGCCAGCAGTGAGGACGGGACAGCTTACTATGGCTACACCTTC. Amino acids: CASSEDGTAYYGYTF.

This clone turned up a few times. CDR3 in DNA: TGTGCCACGCTTCGGACAGAGAATTCACCCCTCCACTTT. It codes for CATLRTENSPLHF. The chain links TRBV10-3 to TRBJ1-6; weak D call: TRBD1 (6 bases). V lost 10 bases, J lost 7 bases, and 14 bases lay in between. Germline CDR1 ENHRY, CDR2 SYGVKD. The CDR3 runs 13 residues.

V is TRBV19 and J is TRBJ1-1, with 10 bases fitting TRBD1. CDR1 is LNHDA and CDR2 is SQIVND in the germline V gene (reference sequence). The trim removed 8 bases at V and 1 base at J, leaving 13 bases unmatched. The CDR3 is made up of 17 amino acids. The DNA of the CDR3 is TGTGCCAGTGGACAGGGGGTATCGGCTTGGCGGAACACTGAAGCTTTCTTT. Translating gives CASGQGVSAWRNTEAFF.

The chain recombines TRBV10-3 with TRBJ1-1; weak D call: TRBD1 (5 bases). The V and J ends lost 7 bases and 1 base respectively, with 13 bases between them. From germline, CDR1 is ENHRY and CDR2 SYGVKD. The length of the CDR3 is 14 residues. CDR3 sequence: CAITSPDKNTEAFF. As DNA, the CDR3 is TGTGCCATCACTTCCCCGGACAAGAACACTGAAGCTTTCTTT.

The V gene is TRBV2, the J gene TRBJ2-7, with a weak D call TRBD1 (6 bases). V lost 4 bases and J 3 bases, leaving 22 bases between the germline ends. Germline CDR1 reads SNHLY; CDR2 reads FYNNEI. This CDR3 is 17 amino acids long. Here the CDR3 DNA reads TGTGCCAGCAGTGGTAGTGGGTCTCCAGGGGTTAACTACGAGCAGTACTTC. It specifies CASSGSGSPGVNYEQYF.

In its sample, this clone was seen once. The genes are TRBV9 and TRBJ2-2; possible D gene TRBD2, 6 bases. CDR3 size: 15 residues. Trimming took off 4 bases at V and 1 base at J, with 11 bases between the two ends. Germline V gives CDR1 SGDLS, CDR2 YYNGEE. Here the CDR3 DNA reads TGTGCCAGCAGCTCGGGACTCCTGAACACCGGGGAGCTGTTTTTT. It codes for CASSSGLLNTGELFF. Full variable domain (missing parts from reference TRBV9 and TRBJ2-2): DSGVTQTPKHLITATGQRVTLRCSPRSGDLSVYWYQQSLDQGLQFLIQYYNGEERAKGNILERFSAQQFPDLHSELNLSSLELGDSALYFCASSSGLLNTGELFFGEGSRLTVL.